What follows are 8 T cell receptor delta chains derived from one specimen sequenced in a study of γδ T cells in repeated Plasmodium falciparum infection. Vgamma9/Vdelta2+ and Vdelta2-negative gammadelta T cells were flow-sorted from PBMC for bulk sequencing. TCRdb re-called the multiplex PCR reads using CATT. The sample has approximately 93,000 delta-chain clones, 0.95% to 1% seen once. Sequencing was done on a sample of gamma-delta T cells from blood. Every receptor here comes from a pool of human donors (malaria-infected and uninfected, not separated).

Details on this clone: The TCRdb record carries a much larger clone's protein, which differs from this DNA's translation at residue 5; a read error is the likely cause, and the protein listed here is the DNA translation. The gene calls are TRDV1 and TRDJ1; perhaps TRDD3 as D (5 bases). From germline, CDR1 is TSWWSYY and CDR2 QGS. V was shortened by 7 bases and J by 2 bases, with 17 bases between the two germline ends. The CDR3 consists of 15 residues. Here the CDR3 reads CALDRYWKFTDKLIF. CDR3 nucleotide sequence: TGTGCTCTTGACAGGTACTGGAAGTTTACCGATAAACTCATCTTT.

This clone has at least ten counts. The chain combines TRDV2 with TRDJ1; possibly TRDD3 for D (6 bases). V lost 3 bases and J lost 0, with 19 bases in between. Per germline, CDR1 GEAIGNYY and CDR2 EKD. The length of the CDR3 is 17 residues. Here the CDR3 DNA reads TGTGCCTGTGACCCCCTTCAAGGGGGGGAACACACCGATAAACTCATCTTT. Its translation: CACDPLQGGEHTDKLIF.

Of note for this clone: A far larger clone is off by one base, so a read error is likely. Other DNA sequences in this specimen translate into the identical CDR3. The V and J genes are TRDV3 and TRDJ1; D is perhaps TRDD2 (5 bases). Germline loops: CDR1 TVYSNPD, CDR2 GDNSRS (reference sequence). Trimming removed 0 bases at V and 0 bases at J, with 38 bases between. The CDR3 contains 23 residues. CDR3 sequence: CAFRGVRSGLQGGGLLYTDKLIF. The DNA of the CDR3 is TGTGCCTTTAGAGGGGTTAGGTCGGGCCTACAGGGTGGTGGATTACTGTACACCGATAAACTCATCTTT.

This clone appeared a few times. The TCRdb record carries a much larger clone's protein, which differs from this DNA's translation at residue 5; a read error is the likely cause, and the protein listed here is the DNA translation. The chain uses TRDV1 and TRDJ1, with D perhaps TRDD3 (6 bases). Trimming cost V 5 bases and J 0 bases, with 37 bases left between them. The germline V gene has CDR1 TSWWSYY and CDR2 QGS. The CDR3 has 23 amino acids. The CDR3 sequence: CALGSLPGLNFPKDTEYTDKLIF. CDR3 in DNA: TGTGCTCTTGGGAGCCTCCCCGGGCTAAACTTCCCGAAGGATACAGAGTACACCGATAAACTCATCTTT.

This clone occurred a few times. It is likely a read error: a sequence one base away is far more abundant. This sample includes further DNA sequences coding for the same CDR3. J is TRDJ1 and V is TRDV2, with a weak D call TRDD3 (5 bases). No J gene is reported in TCRdb; it was inferred here by comparing the DNA with germline. CDR1 and CDR2 from the germline V gene are GEAIGNYY and EKD. Trimming took off 0 bases at V and 2 bases at J, with 21 bases between the two ends. The CDR3 sequence is 18 residues long. CDR3 amino acids: CACDTVGDGAPRTDKLIF. CDR3 bases: TGTGCCTGTGACACCGTGGGAGATGGGGCCCCACGAACCGATAAACTCATCTTT.

There are many counts of this clone. The mismatch at residue 16 between this DNA's translation and the TCRdb protein of a much larger clone likely reflects a read error; the protein shown is translated from the DNA. The genes are TRAV38-2/DV8 and TRDJ1, with 13 bases identical to TRDD3. Germline lookup yields CDR1 TSESDYY and CDR2 QEAYKQQN. There are 23 residues in the CDR3. Germline trimming cut 2 bases from V and 2 bases from J; bases unmatched to any gene: 24. The CDR3 sequence is CAYRSKISFLDPTGGYGTDKLIF. DNA for the CDR3: TGTGCTTATAGGAGTAAGATTTCCTTCCTAGACCCTACTGGGGGATACGGGACCGATAAACTCATCTTT.

For this clone: TCRdb lists the protein of a much larger clone for this DNA, which differs at residue 6, so this is likely a read error; the protein given here is translated from the DNA itself. V is TRDV2 and J is TRDJ1; TRDD3 agrees at 10 bases. No J segment appears in TCRdb, so it was assigned here by matching the sequence to germline. The CDR3 has 16 residues. Trimming took 2 bases from V and 2 from J; bases not matched to a gene: 7. Germline-derived CDR1 and CDR2 are GEAIGNYY and EKD. CDR3 residues: CACDKPILGDTDKLIF. In DNA form, the CDR3 reads TGTGCCTGTGACAAGCCGATACTGGGGGATACCGATAAACTCATCTTT.

This clone was counted at least ten times. The chain links TRDV2 to TRDJ3, with D perhaps matching TRDD2 or TRDD3 (6 bases each). Trimming took off 0 bases at V and 0 bases at J, with 20 bases between the two ends. Germline V lookup: CDR1 GEAIGNYY, CDR2 EKD. This CDR3 is built from 21 residues. The CDR3 loop is CACDTVSPSRGFSWDTRQMFF. CDR3 in DNA: TGTGCCTGTGACACCGTTTCCCCTTCCCGGGGATTCTCCTGGGACACCCGACAGATGTTTTTC.